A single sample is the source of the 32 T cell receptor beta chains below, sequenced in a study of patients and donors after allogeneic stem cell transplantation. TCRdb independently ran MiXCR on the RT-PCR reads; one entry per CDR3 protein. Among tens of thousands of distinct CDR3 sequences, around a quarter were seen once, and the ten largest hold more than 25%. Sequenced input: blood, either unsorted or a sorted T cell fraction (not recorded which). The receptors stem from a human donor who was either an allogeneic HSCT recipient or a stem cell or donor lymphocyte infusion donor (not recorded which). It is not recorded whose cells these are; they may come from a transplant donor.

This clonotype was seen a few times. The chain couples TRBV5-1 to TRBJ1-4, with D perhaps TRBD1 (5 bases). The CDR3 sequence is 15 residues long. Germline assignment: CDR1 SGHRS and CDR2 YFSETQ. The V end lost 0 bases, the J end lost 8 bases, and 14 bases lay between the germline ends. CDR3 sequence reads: CASSLEGILGEKLFF. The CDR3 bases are TGCGCCAGCAGCTTGGAGGGGATCCTCGGAGAAAAACTGTTTTTT. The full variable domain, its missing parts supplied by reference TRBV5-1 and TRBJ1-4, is KAGVTQTPRYLIKTRGQQVTLSCSPISGHRSVSWYQQTPGQGLQFLFEYFSETQRNKGNFPGRFSGRQFSNSRSEMNVSTLELGDSALYLCASSLEGILGEKLFFGSGTQLSVL.

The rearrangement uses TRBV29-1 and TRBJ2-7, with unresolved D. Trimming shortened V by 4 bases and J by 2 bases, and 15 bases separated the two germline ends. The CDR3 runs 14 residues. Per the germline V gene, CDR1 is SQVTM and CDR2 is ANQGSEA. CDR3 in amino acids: CSVVAGSPAYEQYF. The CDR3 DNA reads TGCAGCGTTGTGGCCGGATCCCCTGCCTACGAGCAGTACTTC.

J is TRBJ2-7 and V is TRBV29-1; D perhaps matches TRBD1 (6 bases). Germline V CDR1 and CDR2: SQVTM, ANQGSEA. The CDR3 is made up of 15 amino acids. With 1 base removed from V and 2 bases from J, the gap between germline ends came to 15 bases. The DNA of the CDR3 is TGCAGCGTTGAAGGGGGGCAGGGTCCGACCTACGAGCAGTACTTC. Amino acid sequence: CSVEGGQGPTYEQYF.

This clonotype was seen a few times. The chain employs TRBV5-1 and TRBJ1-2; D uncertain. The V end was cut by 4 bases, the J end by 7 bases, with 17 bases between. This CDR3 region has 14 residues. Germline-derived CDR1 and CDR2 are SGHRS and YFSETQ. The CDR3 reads CASSRSIMRLGYTF. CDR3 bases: TGCGCCAGCAGCAGGTCGATTATGCGGCTTGGCTACACCTTC.

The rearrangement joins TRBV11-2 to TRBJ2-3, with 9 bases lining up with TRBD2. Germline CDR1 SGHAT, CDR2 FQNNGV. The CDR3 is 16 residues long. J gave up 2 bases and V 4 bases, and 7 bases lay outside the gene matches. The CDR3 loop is CASSSSTSGITDTQYF. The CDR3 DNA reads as TGTGCCAGCAGCTCCTCGACTAGCGGAATCACAGATACGCAGTATTTT.

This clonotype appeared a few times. CDR3 sequence: CASSYASSYEQYF. Written as DNA, the CDR3 is TGCGCCAGCAGCTACGCAAGCTCCTACGAGCAGTACTTC. This chain joins TRBV5-1 and TRBJ2-7; D not resolved. This CDR3 is 13 amino acids long. V was trimmed by 3 bases and J by 0 bases, leaving 7 bases between them. Germline V gives CDR1 SGHRS, CDR2 YFSETQ.

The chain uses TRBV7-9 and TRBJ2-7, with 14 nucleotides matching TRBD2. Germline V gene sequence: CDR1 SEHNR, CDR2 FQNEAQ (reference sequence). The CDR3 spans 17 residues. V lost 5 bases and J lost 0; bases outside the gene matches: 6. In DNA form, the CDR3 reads TGTGCCAGCAGCCAGGGGACTAGCGGGAGCCCCTCCTACGAGCAGTACTTC. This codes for CASSQGTSGSPSYEQYF.

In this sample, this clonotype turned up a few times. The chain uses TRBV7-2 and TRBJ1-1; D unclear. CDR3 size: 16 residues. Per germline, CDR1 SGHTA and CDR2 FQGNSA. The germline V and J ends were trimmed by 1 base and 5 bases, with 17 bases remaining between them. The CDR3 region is CASSLVGIYELTEAFF. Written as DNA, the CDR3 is TGTGCCAGCAGCTTAGTAGGGATTTATGAACTTACTGAAGCTTTCTTT. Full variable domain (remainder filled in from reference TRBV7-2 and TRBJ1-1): GAGVSQSPSNKVTEKGKDVELRCDPISGHTALYWYRQSLGQGLEFLIYFQGNSAPDKSGLPSDRFSAERTGGSVSTLTIQRTQQEDSAVYLCASSLVGIYELTEAFFGQGTRLTVV.

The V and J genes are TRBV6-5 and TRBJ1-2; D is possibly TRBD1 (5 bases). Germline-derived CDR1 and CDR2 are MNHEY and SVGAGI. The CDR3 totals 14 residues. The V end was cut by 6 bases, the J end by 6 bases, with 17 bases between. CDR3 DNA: TGTGCCAGCAGAGAGTGGGCAGGGATGGATGGCTACACCTTC. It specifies CASREWAGMDGYTF.

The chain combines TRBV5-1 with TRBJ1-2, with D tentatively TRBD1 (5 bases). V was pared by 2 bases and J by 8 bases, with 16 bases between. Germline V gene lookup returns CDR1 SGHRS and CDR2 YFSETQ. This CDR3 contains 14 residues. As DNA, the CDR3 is TGCGCCAGCAGCTTCTCCGGGACGGAGAAGGGCTACACCTTC. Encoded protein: CASSFSGTEKGYTF.

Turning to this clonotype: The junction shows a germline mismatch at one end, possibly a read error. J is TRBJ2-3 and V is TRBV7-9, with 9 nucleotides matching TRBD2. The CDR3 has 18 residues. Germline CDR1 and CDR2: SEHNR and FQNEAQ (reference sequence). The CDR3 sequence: CASSLAPRLAASTDTQYF. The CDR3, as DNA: TGTGCCAGCAGCCTAGCACCGCGACTAGCGGCTAGCACAGATACGCAGTATTTT.

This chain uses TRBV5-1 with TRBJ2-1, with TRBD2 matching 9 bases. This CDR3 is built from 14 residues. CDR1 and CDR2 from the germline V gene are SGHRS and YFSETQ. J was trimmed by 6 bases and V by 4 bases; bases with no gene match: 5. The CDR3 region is CASSASGIGNEQFF. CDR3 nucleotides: TGCGCCAGCAGCGCTAGCGGGATCGGCAATGAGCAGTTCTTC.

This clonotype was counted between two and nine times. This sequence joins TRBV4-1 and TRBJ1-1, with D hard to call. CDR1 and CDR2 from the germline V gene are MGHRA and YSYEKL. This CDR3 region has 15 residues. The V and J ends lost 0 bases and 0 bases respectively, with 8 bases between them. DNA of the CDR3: TGCGCCAGCAGCCAAGATCTTCTGTTGAACACTGAAGCTTTCTTT. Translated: CASSQDLLLNTEAFF.

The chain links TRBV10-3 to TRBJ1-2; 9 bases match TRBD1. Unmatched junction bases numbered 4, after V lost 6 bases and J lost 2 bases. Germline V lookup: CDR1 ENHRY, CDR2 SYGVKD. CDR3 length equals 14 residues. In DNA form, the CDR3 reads TGTGCCATCAGCCGGGACAGGGTGAACTATGGCTACACCTTC. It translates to CAISRDRVNYGYTF.

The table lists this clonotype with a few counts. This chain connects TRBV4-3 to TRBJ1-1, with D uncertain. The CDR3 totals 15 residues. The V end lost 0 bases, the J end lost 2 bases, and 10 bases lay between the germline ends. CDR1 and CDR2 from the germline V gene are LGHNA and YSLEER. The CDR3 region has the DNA TGCGCCAGCAGCCAAGATCTGAAAATCAACACTGAAGCTTTCTTT. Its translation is CASSQDLKINTEAFF.

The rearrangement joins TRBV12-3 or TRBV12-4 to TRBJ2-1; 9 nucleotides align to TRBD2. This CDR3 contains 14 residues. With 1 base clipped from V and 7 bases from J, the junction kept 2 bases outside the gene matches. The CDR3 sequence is CASSLGRGGNEQFF. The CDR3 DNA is TGTGCCAGCAGTTTAGGGCGGGGGGGAAATGAGCAGTTCTTC.

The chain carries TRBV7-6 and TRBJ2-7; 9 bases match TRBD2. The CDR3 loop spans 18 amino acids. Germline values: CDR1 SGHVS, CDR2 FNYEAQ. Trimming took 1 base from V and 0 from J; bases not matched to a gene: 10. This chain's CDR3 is CASSLEVAGVGPSYEQYF. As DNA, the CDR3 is TGTGCCAGCAGCTTAGAAGTAGCGGGAGTTGGGCCCTCCTACGAGCAGTACTTC.

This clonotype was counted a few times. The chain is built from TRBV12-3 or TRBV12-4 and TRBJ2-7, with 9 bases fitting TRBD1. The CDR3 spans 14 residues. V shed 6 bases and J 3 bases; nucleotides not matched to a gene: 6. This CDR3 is CASSTGTGSYEQYF. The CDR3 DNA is TGTGCCAGCAGCACCGGGACAGGGAGCTACGAGCAGTACTTC.

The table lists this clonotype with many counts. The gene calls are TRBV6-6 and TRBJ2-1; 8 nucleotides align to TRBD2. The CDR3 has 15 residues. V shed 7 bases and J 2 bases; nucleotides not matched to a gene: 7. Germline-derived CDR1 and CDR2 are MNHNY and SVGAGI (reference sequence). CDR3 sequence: CASTPRGLAYNEQFF. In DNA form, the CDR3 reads TGTGCCAGCACCCCTAGGGGACTAGCCTACAATGAGCAGTTCTTC.

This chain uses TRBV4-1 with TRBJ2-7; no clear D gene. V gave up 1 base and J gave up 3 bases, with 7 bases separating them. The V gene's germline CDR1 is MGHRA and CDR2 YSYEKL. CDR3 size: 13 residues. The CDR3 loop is CASSQGSLYEQYF. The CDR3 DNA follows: TGCGCCAGCAGCCAAGGCTCTCTCTACGAGCAGTACTTC.

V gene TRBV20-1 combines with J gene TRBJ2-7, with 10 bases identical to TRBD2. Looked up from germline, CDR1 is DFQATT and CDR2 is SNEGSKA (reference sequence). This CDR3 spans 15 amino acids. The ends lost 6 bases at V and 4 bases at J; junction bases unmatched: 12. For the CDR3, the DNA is TGCAGTGCCTTGTGGCTAGCGGGGGCTTTTTACGAGCAGTACTTC. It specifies CSALWLAGAFYEQYF.

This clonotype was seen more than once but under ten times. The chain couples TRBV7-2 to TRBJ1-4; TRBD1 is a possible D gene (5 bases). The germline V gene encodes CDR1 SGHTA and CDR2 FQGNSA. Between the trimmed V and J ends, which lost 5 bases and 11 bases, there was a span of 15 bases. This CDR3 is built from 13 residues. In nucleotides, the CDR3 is TGTGCCAGCAGCGTCGGGGACCCCGTGAAACTGTTTTTT. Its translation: CASSVGDPVKLFF.

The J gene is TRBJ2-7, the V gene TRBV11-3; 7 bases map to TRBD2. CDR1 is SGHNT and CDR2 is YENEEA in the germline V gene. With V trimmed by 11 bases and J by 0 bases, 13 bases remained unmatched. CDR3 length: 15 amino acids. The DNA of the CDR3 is TGTGCCGTCGCAGGGCTAGCGGATAACTCCTACGAGCAGTACTTC. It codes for CAVAGLADNSYEQYF.

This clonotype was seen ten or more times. The chain's CDR3 is CASSPDRARYGYTF. CDR3 DNA sequence: TGTGCCAGCAGCCCTGACAGGGCACGCTATGGCTACACCTTC. V usage is TRBV6-6 and J usage is TRBJ1-2, with 7 bases aligning to TRBD1. From germline, CDR1 is MNHNY and CDR2 SVGAGI (reference sequence). J gave up 4 bases and V 6 bases, and 8 bases lay outside the gene matches. The CDR3 contains 14 residues.

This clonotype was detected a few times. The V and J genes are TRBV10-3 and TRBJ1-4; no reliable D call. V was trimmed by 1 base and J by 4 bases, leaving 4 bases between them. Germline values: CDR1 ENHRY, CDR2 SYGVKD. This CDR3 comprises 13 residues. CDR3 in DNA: TGTGCCATCAGTGAGTGGCTTAATGAAAAACTGTTTTTT. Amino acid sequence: CAISEWLNEKLFF.

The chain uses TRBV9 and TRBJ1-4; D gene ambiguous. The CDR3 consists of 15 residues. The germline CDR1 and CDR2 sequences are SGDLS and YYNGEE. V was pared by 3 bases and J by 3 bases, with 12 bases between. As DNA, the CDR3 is TGTGCCAGCAGCGAATCAGGACGGCCTAATGAAAAACTGTTTTTT. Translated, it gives CASSESGRPNEKLFF.

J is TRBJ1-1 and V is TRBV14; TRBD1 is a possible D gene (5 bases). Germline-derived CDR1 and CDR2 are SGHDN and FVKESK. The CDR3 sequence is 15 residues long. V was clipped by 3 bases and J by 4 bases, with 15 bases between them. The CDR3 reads CASSQYGARGTEAFF. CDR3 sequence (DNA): TGTGCCAGCAGCCAGTATGGGGCGAGGGGCACTGAAGCTTTCTTT.

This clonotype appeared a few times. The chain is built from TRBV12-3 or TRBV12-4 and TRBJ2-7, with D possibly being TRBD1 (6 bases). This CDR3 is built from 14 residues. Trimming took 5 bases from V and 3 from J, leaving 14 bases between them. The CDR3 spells CASSPRGAHYEQYF. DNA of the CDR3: TGTGCCAGCAGTCCCAGGGGCGCCCACTACGAGCAGTACTTC.

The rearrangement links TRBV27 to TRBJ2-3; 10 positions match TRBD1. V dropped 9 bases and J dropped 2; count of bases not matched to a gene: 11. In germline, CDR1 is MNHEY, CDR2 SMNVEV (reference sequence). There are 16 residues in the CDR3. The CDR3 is CARLFPGTGATDTQYF. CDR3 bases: TGTGCCAGATTATTCCCCGGGACAGGGGCCACAGATACGCAGTATTTT.

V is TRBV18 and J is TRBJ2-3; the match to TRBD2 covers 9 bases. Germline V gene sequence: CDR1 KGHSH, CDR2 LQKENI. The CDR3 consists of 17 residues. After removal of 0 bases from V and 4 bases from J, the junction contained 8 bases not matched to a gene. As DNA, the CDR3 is TGTGCCAGCTCACCACCGAATAGCGGGAGATCGGCAGATACGCAGTATTTT. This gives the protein CASSPPNSGRSADTQYF. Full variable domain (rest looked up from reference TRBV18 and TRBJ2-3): NAGVMQNPRHLVRRRGQEARLRCSPMKGHSHVYWYRQLPEEGLKFMVYLQKENIIDESGMPKERFSAEFPKEGPSILRIQQVVRGDSAAYFCASSPPNSGRSADTQYFGPGTRLTVL.

As DNA, the CDR3 is TGTGCCAGCAGCTATCATTCCTCGCGGCCGGCCTATGGCTACACCTTC. It yields the protein CASSYHSSRPAYGYTF. The chain employs TRBV7-8 and TRBJ1-2, with D unclear. The CDR3 length is 16 residues. V shed 4 bases and J shed 4 bases, with 19 bases lying between them. Germline V CDR1 and CDR2: SGHVS, FQNEAQ.

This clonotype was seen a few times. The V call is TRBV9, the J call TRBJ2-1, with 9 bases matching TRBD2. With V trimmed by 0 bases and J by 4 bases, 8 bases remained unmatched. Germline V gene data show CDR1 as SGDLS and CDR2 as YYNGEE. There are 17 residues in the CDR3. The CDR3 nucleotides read TGTGCCAGCAGCGTAGGTCTTCCTAGCGGGGTGTACAATGAGCAGTTCTTC. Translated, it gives CASSVGLPSGVYNEQFF.